These T cell receptor beta chains were read from a single sample in a study of neurological immune-mediated disorders. TCRdb re-called the 5' RACE reads with MiXCR, one entry per CDR3 protein. Of roughly 74,000 distinct CDR3 sequences in the sample, roughly 5.6% were seen once. Source material: PBMCs. The source of these receptors is a young man with multiple sclerosis. Each CDR3 is given with its conserved first and last residue. Fields, in order: clone size, D gene, J gene, V gene, CDR3 DNA, CDR3 protein. The D gene is left open where the match is weak. Expanded clones are given a class, and other clones once, few, many or no size at all.

>many|TRBD2|TRBJ2-2|TRBV20-1
TGCAGTGCTAGAGATAGGGTAGCGGGAGGCTCCGGGGAGCTGTTTTTT
CSARDRVAGGSGELFF
>few|TRBD1|TRBJ1-5|TRBV20-1
TGCAGTGCTAGAGACCTGGGAGGGACAGGGGTCAATCAGCCCCAGAATTTT
CSARDLGGTGVNQPQNF
>many|TRBD2|TRBJ2-3|TRBV7-7
TGTGCTAGCAGCCCTTCACTAGCGGGGTCCGGGAATACGCAGTATTTT
CASSPSLAGSGNTQYF
>many|TRBD1|TRBJ1-5|TRBV15
TGTGCCACCAGCAGCCGGGACAGGTACAATCAGCCCCAGCATTTT
CATSSRDRYNQPQHF
>many|TRBD1|TRBJ1-2|TRBV5-6
TGTGCCAGCAGCCCACTAGCAGGGACAGGGGGCGACTATGGCTACACCTTC
CASSPLAGTGGDYGYTF
>few|TRBD2|TRBJ2-2|TRBV20-1
TGCAGTGCTAGATCTAGCGGGTTCAACACCGGGGAGCTGTTTTTT
CSARSSGFNTGELFF
>few|-|TRBJ1-1|TRBV11-2
TGTGCCAGCAGCTTAATTCCAAACACTGAAGCTTTCTTT
CASSLIPNTEAFF
>many|TRBD2|TRBJ2-1|TRBV29-1
TGCAGCGTTGGGAGGGGTGCGGGAGTTGTCAATGAGCAGTTCTTC
CSVGRGAGVVNEQFF
>few|-|TRBJ1-5|TRBV20-1
TGCAGTGCACTGGGCACTACCAATCAGCCCCAGCATTTT
CSALGTTNQPQHF
>many|-|TRBJ2-5|TRBV5-1
TGCGCCAGCAGGCTTACCTGGGCCGGCGGGGAGACCCAGTACTTC
CASRLTWAGGETQYF
>many|TRBD1|TRBJ1-4|TRBV28
TGTGCCAGCAGTACCTATTCCTCAGGGGGAGACAAAAGTGCAACTAATGAAAAACTGTTTTTT
CASSTYSSGGDKSATNEKLFF
>many|-|TRBJ2-4|TRBV21-1
TGTGCCAGCAGCACCGGACGGGGTTATGGGAACATTCAGTACTTC
CASSTGRGYGNIQYF
>many|-|TRBJ2-5|TRBV5-1
TGCGCCAGCAGCTTGGACAGCCAAGAGACCCAGTACTTC
CASSLDSQETQYF
>many|-|TRBJ2-2|TRBV20-1
TGCAGTGCTAGAGATGAAAAGGGGGGGCGTAGCGGGGAGCTGTTTTTT
CSARDEKGGRSGELFF
>many|-|TRBJ2-7|TRBV29-1
TGCAGCGTTGAAGGGGAGGATAGCTCCTACGAGCAGTACTTC
CSVEGEDSSYEQYF
>-|TRBD2|TRBJ2-7|TRBV27
TGTGCCAGCAGTGGTAGCGGGGGAGCTCTTTTGGGGCAGTACTTC
CASSGSGGALLGQYF
>-|TRBD2|TRBJ2-1|TRBV7-6
TGTGCCAGCAGCCATCCGGCCACTAGCGGCTCCGGGGAGCAGTTCTTC
CASSHPATSGSGEQFF
>many|-|TRBJ1-2|TRBV6-1
TGTGCCAGCCTCTTGGCAGGATTCTATGGCTACACCTTC
CASLLAGFYGYTF
>many|-|TRBJ2-7|TRBV5-5
TGTGCCAGCAGGACCCAGATGGTGGACGAGCAGTACTTC
CASRTQMVDEQYF
>many|TRBD2|TRBJ2-3|TRBV12-3/TRBV12-4
TGTGCCACGCTTGACTCCCTGGGAGCGGGGGGGGTAGATACGCAGTATTTT
CATLDSLGAGGVDTQYF
>many|TRBD2|TRBJ2-7|TRBV20-1
TGCAGTGCTAGAGGGCTAGCGGACTCCTACGAGCAGTACTTC
CSARGLADSYEQYF
>many|TRBD2|TRBJ2-1|TRBV7-6
TGTGCCAGCAGCTTAGCAACGGGGACTAGCGGTGTTCGCGGGCAGTTCTTC
CASSLATGTSGVRGQFF
>-|-|TRBJ2-7|TRBV10-3
TGTGCCATCAGGCGGGAACGTGCCGGAGAGCAGTACTTC
CAIRRERAGEQYF
>-|-|TRBJ2-3|TRBV18
TGTGCCAGCTCAACAATCACAGATACGCAGTATTTT
CASSTITDTQYF
>many|-|TRBJ2-7|TRBV5-6
TGTGCCAGCAGCTTGGCGGGACATTACGAGCAGTACTTC
CASSLAGHYEQYF
>many|TRBD1|TRBJ2-1|TRBV18
TGTGCCAGCTCACCACGGACAGGGGGCACCTACAATGAGCAGTTCTTC
CASSPRTGGTYNEQFF
>-|-|TRBJ2-4|TRBV5-1
TGCGCCAGCAGCTCCAGTGGTAGCGGAAAAATTCAGTACTTC
CASSSSGSGKIQYF
>many|-|TRBJ1-2|TRBV7-2
TGTGCCAGCAGCCCCAGCGGGGGTGGCCGGTGGTATGGCTACACCTTC
CASSPSGGGRWYGYTF
>many|TRBD2|TRBJ2-1|TRBV7-9
TGTGCCAGCAGCCCACGGGGGACTAGCGGTCACAATGAGCAGTTCTTC
CASSPRGTSGHNEQFF
>many|TRBD2|TRBJ2-7|TRBV6-9
TGTGCCAAAGCGGGGGCGCCTGACTACGAGCAGTACTTC
CAKAGAPDYEQYF
>few|TRBD2|TRBJ2-7|TRBV27
TGTGCCAGCAGTTTGGGTACTAGCGGGACCTACGAGCAGTACTTC
CASSLGTSGTYEQYF
>many|-|TRBJ2-1|TRBV20-1
TGCAGTGCTAGAGATCGATGGGGAAATTCCTACAATGAGCAGTTCTTC
CSARDRWGNSYNEQFF
>many|-|TRBJ2-2|TRBV13
TGTGCCAGCAGGATGGGGGGAAACACCGGGGAGCTGTTTTTT
CASRMGGNTGELFF
>few|TRBD1|TRBJ2-7|TRBV5-1
TGCGCCAGCAGCTTTGGGAGATCACCGGGACAGGGGACCTACGAGCAGTACTTC
CASSFGRSPGQGTYEQYF
>many|-|TRBJ2-7|TRBV20-1
TGCAGTGCTAGAGCGGAGAAAGGTGCCTACGAGCAGTACTTC
CSARAEKGAYEQYF
>many|-|TRBJ1-1|TRBV20-1
TGCAGTGCTGAACAGGGTTTTGACACTGAAGCTTTCTTT
CSAEQGFDTEAFF
>many|-|TRBJ2-5|TRBV28
TGTGCCAGCAGTTCCCGGGGACGGATCACGCAAGAGACCCAGTACTTC
CASSSRGRITQETQYF
>-|-|TRBJ1-2|TRBV19
TGTGCCAGTATTAGTAAAGCAGGCTACACCTTC
CASISKAGYTF
>many|-|TRBJ1-2|TRBV20-1
TGCAGTGCTAGCTGGGGGTTGTTGGGCTACACCTTC
CSASWGLLGYTF
>-|-|TRBJ2-1|TRBV7-2
TGTGCCAGCAGCTTAGTGGGTACGAGCGGGTTTTACAATGAGCAGTTCTTC
CASSLVGTSGFYNEQFF
>many|-|TRBJ1-1|TRBV6-6
TGTGCCAGCAATATTGGGTTAAAGAACACTGAAGCTTTCTTT
CASNIGLKNTEAFF
>few|-|TRBJ1-1|TRBV30
TGTGCCTGCCACCCTAGGGGCACTGAAGCTTTCTTT
CACHPRGTEAFF
>many|TRBD2|TRBJ2-3|TRBV12-3/TRBV12-4
TGTGCCAGCAGGTTAGCGGGAGGCCCCACAGATACGCAGTATTTT
CASRLAGGPTDTQYF
>many|-|TRBJ1-1|TRBV20-1
TGCAGTGCTAGAGCAGGGAGTTGGACTGAAGCTTTCTTT
CSARAGSWTEAFF
>many|-|TRBJ1-6|TRBV5-8
TGTGCCAGCAGCTTGATCCGGAATTCACCCCTCCACTTT
CASSLIRNSPLHF
>many|TRBD1|TRBJ1-2|TRBV4-1
TGCGCCAGCAGCCCCCTAACAGGGGTCTATGGCTACACCTTC
CASSPLTGVYGYTF
>many|TRBD1|TRBJ1-6|TRBV20-1
TGCAGTGCTAGAAATCCAAACAGGGGCTCCTATAATTCACCCCTCCACTTT
CSARNPNRGSYNSPLHF
>many|TRBD1|TRBJ2-1|TRBV10-3
TGTGCCATCACGGACAGGGATTACAATGAGCAGTTCTTC
CAITDRDYNEQFF
>many|-|TRBJ1-1|TRBV5-1
TGCGCCAGCGGAGACAGGACCCCTTTCTTT
CASGDRTPFF
>many|TRBD1|TRBJ2-2|TRBV7-2
TGTGCCAGCAGCTCCAGGGGGACGGGCGGGGAGCTGTTTTTT
CASSSRGTGGELFF
>-|-|TRBJ2-1|TRBV5-1
TGCGCCAGCAGCTTCTTTCGGATAAGATCCTACAATGAGCAGTTCTTC
CASSFFRIRSYNEQFF
>many|TRBD1|TRBJ1-1|TRBV12-3/TRBV12-4
TGTGCCAGCACCAGACAGGGAATGAACACTGAAGCTTTCTTT
CASTRQGMNTEAFF
>many|-|TRBJ2-3|TRBV10-1
TGCGCCAGCAGTGCCGGGACCATCACAGATACGCAGTATTTT
CASSAGTITDTQYF
>many|-|TRBJ1-1|TRBV20-1
TGCAGTGCTGAGATGTTGGACACCATGAACACTGAAGCTTTCTTT
CSAEMLDTMNTEAFF
>few|-|TRBJ1-1|TRBV7-3
TGTGCCAGCAGCCCCGGGTCAGCCAGGGCGAACACTGAAGCTTTCTTT
CASSPGSARANTEAFF